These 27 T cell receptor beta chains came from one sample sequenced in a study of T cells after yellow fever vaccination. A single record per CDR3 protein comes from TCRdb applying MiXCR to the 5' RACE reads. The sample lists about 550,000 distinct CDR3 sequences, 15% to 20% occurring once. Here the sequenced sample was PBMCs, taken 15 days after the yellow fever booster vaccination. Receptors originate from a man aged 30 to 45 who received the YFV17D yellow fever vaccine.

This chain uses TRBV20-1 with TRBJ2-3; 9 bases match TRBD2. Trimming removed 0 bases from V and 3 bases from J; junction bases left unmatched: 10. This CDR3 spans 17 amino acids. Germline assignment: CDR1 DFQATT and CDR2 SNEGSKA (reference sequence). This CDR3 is CSARELGLAGLTDTQYF. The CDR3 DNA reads TGCAGTGCTAGAGAGCTGGGTCTAGCGGGATTGACAGATACGCAGTATTTT.

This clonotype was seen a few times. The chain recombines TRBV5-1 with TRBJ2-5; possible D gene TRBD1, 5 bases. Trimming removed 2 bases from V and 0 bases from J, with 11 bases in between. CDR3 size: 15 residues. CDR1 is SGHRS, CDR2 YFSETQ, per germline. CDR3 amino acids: CASSFNDRYQETQYF. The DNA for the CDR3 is TGCGCCAGCAGCTTCAACGACAGATACCAAGAGACCCAGTACTTC.

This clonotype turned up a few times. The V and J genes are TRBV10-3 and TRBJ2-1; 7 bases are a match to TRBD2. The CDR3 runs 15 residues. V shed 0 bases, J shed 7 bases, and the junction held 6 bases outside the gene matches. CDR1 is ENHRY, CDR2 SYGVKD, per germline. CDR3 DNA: TGTGCCATCAGTGAGTCGGCGGGAGCGGGGAATGAGCAGTTCTTC. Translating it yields CAISESAGAGNEQFF.

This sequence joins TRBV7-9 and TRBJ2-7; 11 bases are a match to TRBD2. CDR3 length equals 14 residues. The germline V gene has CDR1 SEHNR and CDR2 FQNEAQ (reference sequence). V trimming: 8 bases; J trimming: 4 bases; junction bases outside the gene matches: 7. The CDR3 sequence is CASGYGTSGYEQYF. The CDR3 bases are TGTGCCAGCGGGTACGGGACTAGCGGATACGAGCAGTACTTC.

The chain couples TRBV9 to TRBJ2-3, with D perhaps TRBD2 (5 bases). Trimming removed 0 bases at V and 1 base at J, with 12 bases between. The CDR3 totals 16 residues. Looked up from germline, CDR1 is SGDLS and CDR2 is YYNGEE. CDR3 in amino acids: CASSVAGGSGTDTQYF. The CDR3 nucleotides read TGTGCCAGCAGCGTAGCTGGCGGGTCGGGCACAGATACGCAGTATTTT.

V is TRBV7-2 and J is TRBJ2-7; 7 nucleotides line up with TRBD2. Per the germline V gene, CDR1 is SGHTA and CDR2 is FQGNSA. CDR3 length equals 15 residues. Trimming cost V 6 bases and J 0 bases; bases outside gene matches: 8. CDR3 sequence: CASRFGTTNSYEQYF. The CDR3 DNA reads TGTGCCAGCAGGTTCGGGACTACAAACTCCTACGAGCAGTACTTC.

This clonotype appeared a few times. The CDR3 here is CASSTTSGTSYNEQFF. The CDR3 DNA follows: TGTGCCAGCAGCACCACTAGCGGGACCTCCTACAATGAGCAGTTCTTC. The chain employs TRBV5-5 and TRBJ2-1; 10 positions match TRBD2. V was pared by 4 bases and J by 0 bases, with 4 bases of the junction left unmatched. This CDR3 region has 16 residues. Germline CDR1 and CDR2: SGHKS and YYEKEE (reference sequence).

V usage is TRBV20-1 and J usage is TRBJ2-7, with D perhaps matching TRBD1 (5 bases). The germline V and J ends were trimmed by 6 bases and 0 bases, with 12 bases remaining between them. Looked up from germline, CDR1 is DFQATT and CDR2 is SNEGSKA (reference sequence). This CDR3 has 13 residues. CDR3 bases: TGCAGTGCCAAAGGGGATTCCTCCTACGAGCAGTACTTC. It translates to CSAKGDSSYEQYF.

As DNA, the CDR3 is TGTGCCAGTAGAACAGAACGAGGAGGGGCCGGGACTCCGACCGATGAGCAGTTCTTC. As protein: CASRTERGGAGTPTDEQFF. The chain joins TRBV19 to TRBJ2-1; D might be TRBD2 (6 bases). The V and J ends lost 6 bases and 8 bases respectively, with 32 bases between them. The CDR3 extends over 19 amino acids. The V gene's germline CDR1 is LNHDA and CDR2 SQIVND (reference sequence).

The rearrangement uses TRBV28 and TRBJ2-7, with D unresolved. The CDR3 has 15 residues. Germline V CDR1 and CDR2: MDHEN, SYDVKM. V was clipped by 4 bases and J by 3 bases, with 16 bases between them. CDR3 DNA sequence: TGTGCCAGCAGTTCCACGTGGACGGCCCACTACGAGCAGTACTTC. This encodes CASSSTWTAHYEQYF.

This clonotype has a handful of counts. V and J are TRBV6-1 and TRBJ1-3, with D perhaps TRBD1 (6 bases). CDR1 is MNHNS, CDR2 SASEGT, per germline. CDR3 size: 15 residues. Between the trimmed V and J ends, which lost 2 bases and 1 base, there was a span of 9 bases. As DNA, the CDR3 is TGTGCCAGCAGTGAAACAGGGAAGTCTGGAAACACCATATATTTT. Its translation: CASSETGKSGNTIYF.

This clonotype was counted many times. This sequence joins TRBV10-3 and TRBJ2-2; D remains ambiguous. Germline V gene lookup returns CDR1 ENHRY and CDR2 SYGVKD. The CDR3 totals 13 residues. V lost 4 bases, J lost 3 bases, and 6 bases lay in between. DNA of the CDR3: TGTGCCATCAGTGTCCAGGACACCGGGGAGCTGTTTTTT. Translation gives CAISVQDTGELFF.

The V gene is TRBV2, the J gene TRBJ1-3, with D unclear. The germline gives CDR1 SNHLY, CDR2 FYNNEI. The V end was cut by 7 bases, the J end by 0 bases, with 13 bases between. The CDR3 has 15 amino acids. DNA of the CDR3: TGTGCCAGCACCCCTGGCGCCAACTCTGGAAACACCATATATTTT. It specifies CASTPGANSGNTIYF.

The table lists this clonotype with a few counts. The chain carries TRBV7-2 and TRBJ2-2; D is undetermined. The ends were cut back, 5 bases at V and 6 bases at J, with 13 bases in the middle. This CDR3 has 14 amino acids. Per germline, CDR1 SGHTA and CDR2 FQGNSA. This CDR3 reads CASSPTIGSGELFF. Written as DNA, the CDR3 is TGTGCCAGCAGCCCCACTATTGGTTCCGGGGAGCTGTTTTTT. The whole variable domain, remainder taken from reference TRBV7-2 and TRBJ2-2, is GAGVSQSPSNKVTEKGKDVELRCDPISGHTALYWYRQSLGQGLEFLIYFQGNSAPDKSGLPSDRFSAERTGGSVSTLTIQRTQQEDSAVYLCASSPTIGSGELFFGEGSRLTVL.

In DNA, the CDR3 is TGTGCCAGCAGCGCACTAGGTCCTAATGAGCAGTTCTTC. This translates into CASSALGPNEQFF. The gene calls are TRBV7-9 and TRBJ2-1; maybe TRBD2 (5 bases). The CDR3 is made up of 13 amino acids. Germline V CDR1 and CDR2: SEHNR, FQNEAQ (reference sequence). Trimming stripped 5 bases from V and 7 bases from J, with 12 bases between.

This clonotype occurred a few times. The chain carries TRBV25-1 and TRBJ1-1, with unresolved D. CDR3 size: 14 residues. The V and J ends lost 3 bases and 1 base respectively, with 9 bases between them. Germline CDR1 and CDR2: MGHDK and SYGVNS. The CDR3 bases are TGTGCCAGCAGTGAGATGCGGGGGAACACTGAAGCTTTCTTT. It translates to CASSEMRGNTEAFF.

CDR3 coding DNA: TGTGCCAGTATCCGGGACTCCTATGGCTACACCTTC. This translates into CASIRDSYGYTF. V gene TRBV6-6 combines with J gene TRBJ1-2; TRBD1 is a possible D gene (5 bases). Trimming removed 9 bases from V and 4 bases from J, with 12 bases in between. The germline V gene encodes CDR1 MNHNY and CDR2 SVGAGI (reference sequence). This CDR3 is built from 12 residues.

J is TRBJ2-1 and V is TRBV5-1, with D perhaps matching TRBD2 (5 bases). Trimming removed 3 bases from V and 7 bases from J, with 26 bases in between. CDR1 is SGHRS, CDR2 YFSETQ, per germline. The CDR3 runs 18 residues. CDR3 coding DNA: TGCGCCAGCAGCTCCGAGGGCCGGGCGGGCACCCCCAGGAATGAGCAGTTCTTC. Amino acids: CASSSEGRAGTPRNEQFF.

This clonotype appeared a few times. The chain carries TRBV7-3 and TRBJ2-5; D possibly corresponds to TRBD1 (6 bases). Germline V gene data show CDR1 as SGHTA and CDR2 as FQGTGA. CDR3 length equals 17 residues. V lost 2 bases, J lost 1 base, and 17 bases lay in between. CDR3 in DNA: TGTGCCAGCAGCTTAGGGGTGGGGGCGCGAGGCCAAGAGACCCAGTACTTC. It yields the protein CASSLGVGARGQETQYF.

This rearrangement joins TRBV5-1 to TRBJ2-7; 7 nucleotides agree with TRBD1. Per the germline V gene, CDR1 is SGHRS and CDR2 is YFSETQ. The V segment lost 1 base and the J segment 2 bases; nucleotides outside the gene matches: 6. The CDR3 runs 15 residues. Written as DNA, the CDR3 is TGCGCCAGCAGCTTGAGTACAGGGGAAACCTACGAGCAGTACTTC. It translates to CASSLSTGETYEQYF.

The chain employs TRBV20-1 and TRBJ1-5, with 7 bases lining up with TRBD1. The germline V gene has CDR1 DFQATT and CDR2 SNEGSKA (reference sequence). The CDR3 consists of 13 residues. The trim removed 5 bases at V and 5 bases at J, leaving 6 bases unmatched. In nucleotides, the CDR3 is TGCAGTGCTCCGCGACAGGGAGATCAGCCCCAGCATTTT. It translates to CSAPRQGDQPQHF.

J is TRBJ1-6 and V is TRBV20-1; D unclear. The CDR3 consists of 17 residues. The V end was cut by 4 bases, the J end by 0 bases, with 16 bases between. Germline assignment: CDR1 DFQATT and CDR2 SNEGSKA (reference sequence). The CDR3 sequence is CSATPGRLSSYNSPLHF. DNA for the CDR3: TGCAGTGCTACCCCTGGACGGTTGAGCTCCTATAATTCACCCCTCCACTTT.

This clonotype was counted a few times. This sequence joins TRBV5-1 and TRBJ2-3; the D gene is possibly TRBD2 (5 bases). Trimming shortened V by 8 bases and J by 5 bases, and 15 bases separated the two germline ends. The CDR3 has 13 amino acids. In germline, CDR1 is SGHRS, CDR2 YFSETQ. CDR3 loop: CASYGLAGDTQYF. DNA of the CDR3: TGCGCCAGTTACGGACTCGCGGGAGATACGCAGTATTTT.

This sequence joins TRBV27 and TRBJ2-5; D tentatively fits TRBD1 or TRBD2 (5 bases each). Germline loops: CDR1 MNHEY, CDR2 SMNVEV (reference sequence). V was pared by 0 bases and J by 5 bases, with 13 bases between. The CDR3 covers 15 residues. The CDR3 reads CASSLSGTSSETQYF. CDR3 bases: TGTGCCAGCAGTTTATCTGGGACCAGCAGTGAGACCCAGTACTTC.

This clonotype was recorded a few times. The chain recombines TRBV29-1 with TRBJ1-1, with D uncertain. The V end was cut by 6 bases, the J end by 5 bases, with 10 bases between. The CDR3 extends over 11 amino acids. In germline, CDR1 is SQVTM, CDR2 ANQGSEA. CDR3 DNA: TGCAGCGTCATCAGGATGACTGAAGCTTTCTTT. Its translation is CSVIRMTEAFF.

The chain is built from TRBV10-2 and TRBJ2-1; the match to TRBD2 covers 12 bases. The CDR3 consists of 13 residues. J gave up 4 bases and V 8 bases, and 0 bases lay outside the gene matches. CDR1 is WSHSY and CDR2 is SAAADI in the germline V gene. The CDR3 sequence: CASGLAGYNEQFF. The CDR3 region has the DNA TGCGCCAGCGGACTAGCGGGATACAATGAGCAGTTCTTC.

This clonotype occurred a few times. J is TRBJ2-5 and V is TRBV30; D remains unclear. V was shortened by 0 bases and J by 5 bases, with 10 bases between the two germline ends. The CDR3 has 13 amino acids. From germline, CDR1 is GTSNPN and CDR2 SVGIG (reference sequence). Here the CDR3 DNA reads TGTGCCTGGAGTGTCACCAGCCGGGAGACCCAGTACTTC. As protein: CAWSVTSRETQYF.